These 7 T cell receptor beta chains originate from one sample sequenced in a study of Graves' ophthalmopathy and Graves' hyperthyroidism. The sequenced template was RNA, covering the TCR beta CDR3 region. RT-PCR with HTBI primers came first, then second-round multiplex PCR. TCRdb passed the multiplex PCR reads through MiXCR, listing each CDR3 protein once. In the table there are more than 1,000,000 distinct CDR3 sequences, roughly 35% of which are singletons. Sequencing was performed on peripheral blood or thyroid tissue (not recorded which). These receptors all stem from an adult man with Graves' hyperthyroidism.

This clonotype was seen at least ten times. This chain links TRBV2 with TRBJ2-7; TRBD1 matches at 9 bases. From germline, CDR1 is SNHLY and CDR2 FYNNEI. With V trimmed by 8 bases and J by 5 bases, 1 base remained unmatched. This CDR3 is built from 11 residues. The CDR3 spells CASRQGDEQYF. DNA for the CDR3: TGTGCCAGCCGACAGGGGGACGAGCAGTACTTC. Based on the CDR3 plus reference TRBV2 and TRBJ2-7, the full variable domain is EPEVTQTPSHQVTQMGQEVILRCVPISNHLYFYWYRQILGQKVEFLVSFYNNEISEKSEIFDDQFSVERPDGSNFTLKIRSTKLEDSAMYFCASRQGDEQYFGPGTRLTVT.

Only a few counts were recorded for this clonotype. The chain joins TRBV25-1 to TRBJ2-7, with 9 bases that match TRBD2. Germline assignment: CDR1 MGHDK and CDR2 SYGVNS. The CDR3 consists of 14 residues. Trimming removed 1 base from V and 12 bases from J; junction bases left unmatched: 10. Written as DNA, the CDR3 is TGTGCCAGCAGTGAATGGGGGACTAGCCAAGTAACGTACTTC. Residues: CASSEWGTSQVTYF.

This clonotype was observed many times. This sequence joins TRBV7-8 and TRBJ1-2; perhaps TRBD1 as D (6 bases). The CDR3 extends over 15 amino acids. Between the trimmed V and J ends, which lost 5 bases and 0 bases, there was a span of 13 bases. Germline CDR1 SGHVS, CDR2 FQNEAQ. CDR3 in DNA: TGTGCCAGCAGCCCCGGGACACAAGCTAACTATGGCTACACCTTC. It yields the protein CASSPGTQANYGYTF.

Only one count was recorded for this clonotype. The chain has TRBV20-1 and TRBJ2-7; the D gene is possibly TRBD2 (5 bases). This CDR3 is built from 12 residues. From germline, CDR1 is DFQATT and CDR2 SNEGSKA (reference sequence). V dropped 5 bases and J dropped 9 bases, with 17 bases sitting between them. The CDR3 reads CSAATLGGGQYF. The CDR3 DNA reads TGCAGTGCTGCGACCTTAGGAGGAGGGCAGTACTTC.

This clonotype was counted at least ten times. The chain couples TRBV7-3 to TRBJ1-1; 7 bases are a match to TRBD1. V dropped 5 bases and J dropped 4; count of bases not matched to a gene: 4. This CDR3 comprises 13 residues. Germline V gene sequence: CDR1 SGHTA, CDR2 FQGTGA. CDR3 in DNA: TGTGCCAGCAGCATGACAGGGTTCACTGAAGCTTTCTTT. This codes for CASSMTGFTEAFF. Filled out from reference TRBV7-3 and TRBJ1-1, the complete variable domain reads GAGVSQTPSNKVTEKGKYVELRCDPISGHTALYWYRQSLGQGPEFLIYFQGTGAADDSGLPNDRFFAVRPEGSVSTLKIQRTERGDSAVYLCASSMTGFTEAFFGQGTRLTVV.

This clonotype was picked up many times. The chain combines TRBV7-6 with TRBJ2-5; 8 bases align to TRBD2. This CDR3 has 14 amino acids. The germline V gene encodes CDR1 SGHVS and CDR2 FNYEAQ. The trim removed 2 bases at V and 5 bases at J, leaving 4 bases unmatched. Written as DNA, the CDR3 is TGTGCCAGCAGCTTAATGGCTAGCGGGGAGACCCAGTACTTC. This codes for CASSLMASGETQYF. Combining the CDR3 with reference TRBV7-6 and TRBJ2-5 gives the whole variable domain GAGVSQSPRYKVTKRGQDVALRCDPISGHVSLYWYRQALGQGPEFLTYFNYEAQQDKSGLPNDRFSAERPEGSISTLTIQRTEQRDSAMYRCASSLMASGETQYFGPGTRLLVL.

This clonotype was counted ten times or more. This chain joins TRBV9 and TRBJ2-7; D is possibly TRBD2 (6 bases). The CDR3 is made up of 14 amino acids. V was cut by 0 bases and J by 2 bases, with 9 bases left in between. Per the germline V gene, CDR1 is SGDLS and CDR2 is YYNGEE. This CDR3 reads CASSVGGDTYEQYF. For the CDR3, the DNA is TGTGCCAGCAGCGTAGGGGGGGATACCTACGAGCAGTACTTC.